The rows below give T cell receptor beta chains drawn from one sample of a study of tumor-infiltrating lymphocytes in primary liver carcinoma. MiXCR was run by TCRdb on the multiplex PCR reads, yielding one entry per CDR3 protein. Of 100,000 to 150,000 distinct CDR3 sequences in the sample, 55% to 75% were seen once. The sequencing sample was made of liver tumor tissue from sampling region 3. Receptors were obtained from a woman aged 60 to 75 with primary liver carcinoma and hepatitis B virus infection. The CDR3 runs from the conserved cysteine through the conserved F or W. A D gene is named only where the DNA matches it firmly. A clone size is listed for some rows: how often the clone was seen (once, few, many), or a class if it is expanded.

-,many,TRBV29-1,TRBJ2-1,TGCAGCGTTGAAGATTTGGCAGGTGAATACAATGAGCAGTTCTTC,CSVEDLAGEYNEQFF
-,-,TRBV5-6,TRBJ2-3,TGTGTCAGCAGCTCGGGCGCAGATACGCAGTATTTT,CVSSSGADTQYF
-,medium-sized,TRBV12-3/TRBV12-4,TRBJ2-1,TGTGCCAGCAGTCGACAGCATGAGCAGTTCTTC,CASSRQHEQFF
-,-,TRBV30,TRBJ1-2,TGTGCCTGGAGGACCAAGGGCCCAGCTAACCATGGCTACACCTTC,CAWRTKGPANHGYTF
TRBD1,-,TRBV6-1,TRBJ1-3,TGTGCCAGCAGACCGGGACAGACTAACTCTGGAAACGTCATATATTTT,CASRPGQTNSGNVIYF
-,few,TRBV28,TRBJ1-5,TGTGCCAGCAGTTTAATTGTAACAGCCAGCAATATTAAGGAGCCCCAGCATTTT,CASSLIVTASNIKEPQHF
-,-,TRBV11-2,TRBJ2-3,TGTGTCAGCAGCCATATACCGGGACTTGGGGCGGGTACGCAGTATTTT,CVSSHIPGLGAGTQYF
TRBD2,-,TRBV11-2,TRBJ2-1,TGTGCCGACAGCTTAGATCTAGCGGATGAGCAGTTCTTC,CADSLDLADEQFF
-,many,TRBV12-3/TRBV12-4,TRBJ1-1,TGTGCCAGCAGTCCTACCCAGGCCCGTGAAGCTTTCTTT,CASSPTQAREAFF
-,many,TRBV10-3,TRBJ1-6,TGTGCCGTTCAAGAGGGGCTAGATTCACCCCTCCACTTT,CAVQEGLDSPLHF
TRBD2,-,TRBV10-3,TRBJ2-3,TGTGCCATCGGATCGGGACTAGCACCGGGGGATACGCAGTATTTT,CAIGSGLAPGDTQYF
TRBD2,-,TRBV11-1,TRBJ2-1,TGTGCCAGCAGCTCTACTAGCGGTATATACAATGAGCAGTTCTTC,CASSSTSGIYNEQFF
-,-,TRBV28,TRBJ1-2,TGTGCTAGCAGTGCCGGGGGGGCCCGGGGGTATGACTACACCTTC,CASSAGGARGYDYTF
TRBD2,many,TRBV13,TRBJ2-7,TGTGCCAGCAGCTCAGGGACTAGCGGGGGACGCCTGGGGCAGTACTTC,CASSSGTSGGRLGQYF
-,-,TRBV11-2,TRBJ2-6,TGTGCCAGCAGCTTAGGAGGCGTAGGGGCCAACGTCCTGAATTTC,CASSLGGVGANVLNF
TRBD2,-,TRBV7-9,TRBJ2-1,TGTGCCAGCAGCTTAGGAAGCCTAGCGGTGGGGTATGAGCAGTCCTTC,CASSLGSLAVGYEQSF
-,-,TRBV11-2,TRBJ2-3,TGTGCCAGCAGCTTAGGCCCTGGGGCGCCGAATATGCAGTATTTT,CASSLGPGAPNMQYF
TRBD1,-,TRBV4-1,TRBJ1-6,TGCGCCAGCAGCCAAGTATTGGGGCAGGGGGCATATTCATCCCTCCACTTT,CASSQVLGQGAYSSLHF
TRBD2,once,TRBV11-3,TRBJ2-1,TGTGCCAGCAGCGCTACTAGCGGAGGCCGATACAATGAGCAGTTCTTC,CASSATSGGRYNEQFF
-,few,TRBV6-4,TRBJ2-2,TGTGCCAGCAGTGACGGGTACACCGGGGAGCTGTTTTTT,CASSDGYTGELFF
-,-,TRBV5-4,TRBJ1-4,TGTGTCAGCAGTTTCCCCGAAGGCACTCTGTTTTTT,CVSSFPEGTLFF
-,-,TRBV28,TRBJ2-2,TGTGCCAGCAGACAACCTACCCGGGAGCTGTTTTTT,CASRQPTRELFF
-,-,TRBV29-1,TRBJ1-1,TGTAACGTTGAAACAGGGAGGAACACTGAAGCTTTCTTT,CNVETGRNTEAFF
TRBD2,-,TRBV11-3,TRBJ2-1,TGTGCCAGCAGCATTGGGGGAGGGCCCCACAATGAGCAATTCTTC,CASSIGGGPHNEQFF
-,medium-sized,TRBV11-3,TRBJ2-3,TGTGCCAGCAGCCCCGGACTGGACACAGATACGCAGTATTTT,CASSPGLDTDTQYF
-,-,TRBV5-1,TRBJ2-2,TGCGCCAGCAGCCCCAGGGGCGCCGCGAACACCGGGGAGCTGTTTTTT,CASSPRGAANTGELFF
-,many,TRBV5-6,TRBJ2-1,TGTGCCAGCAGCGCGGGGTTGCTTGAGCAGTTCTTC,CASSAGLLEQFF
-,-,TRBV5-1,TRBJ1-1,TGCGACAGCAGAACCGGAAGTAGTCCTGAAGCTTTCTTT,CDSRTGSSPEAFF
-,-,TRBV11-2,TRBJ2-4,TGTGTCAGCAACCTAGAAGGATTAGCCAAAAGCATTCAGTACTTC,CVSNLEGLAKSIQYF
-,-,TRBV11-3,TRBJ2-4,TGTGCCAGCAGCCCACGGGGTTTGGCCAAAACCATTCAGTACTTC,CASSPRGLAKTIQYF
-,few,TRBV5-1,TRBJ2-6,TGCGCCAGCAGGGGGGGAAATTTCGGCTCTGGGGCCAACGTCCTGACTTTC,CASRGGNFGSGANVLTF
-,-,TRBV11-3,TRBJ2-7,TGCGCCAGGAGCCCGAACCCGGGAGCGGCCTACGAGCAGTACTTC,CARSPNPGAAYEQYF
-,-,TRBV11-3,TRBJ2-6,TGTGCCAGCAACCGGTCAGGGTCTGAGGCCAACGTCCTGACTTTC,CASNRSGSEANVLTF
-,many,TRBV11-2,TRBJ2-2,TGTGCCAGCAGCTTAGATCTAAGGGGGAGGAGGGGTACCGGGGAGCTGTTTTTT,CASSLDLRGRRGTGELFF
-,-,TRBV7-8,TRBJ1-2,TGTGCCAGCAGCTCATCGATAGGGCAATCCTATGGCTACACCTTC,CASSSSIGQSYGYTF
-,many,TRBV6-5,TRBJ2-7,TGTGCCAGCAGCCAGGGGACTTCAACGACCTACGAGCAGTACTTC,CASSQGTSTTYEQYF
TRBD1,many,TRBV11-2,TRBJ2-7,TGTGCCAGCAGCTACAACAGGGGGCCCTACGAGCAGTACTTC,CASSYNRGPYEQYF
TRBD2,-,TRBV2,TRBJ2-5,TGTGCCAGCAAACTAGCGGGTACCTCGGGAGAGACCCAGTACTTC,CASKLAGTSGETQYF
-,once,TRBV7-3,TRBJ2-2,TGTGCCAGCGGGACCGGGGTGACTGGGGAGCTGTTTTTT,CASGTGVTGELFF
-,-,TRBV11-3,TRBJ1-1,TGTGCTAGCAGCTTAGGGGCTCGTCGGTACGCTGAAGCTTTCTTT,CASSLGARRYAEAFF
-,-,TRBV11-2,TRBJ1-5,TGTGCCAACAGCTTAGATCCGGGGTTTAATCAGTCCCAGCATTTT,CANSLDPGFNQSQHF
-,-,TRBV11-2,TRBJ2-5,TGTGCTAGCAGCTTAGCAGAGGAGGGAGAGACCCAGTACTTC,CASSLAEEGETQYF